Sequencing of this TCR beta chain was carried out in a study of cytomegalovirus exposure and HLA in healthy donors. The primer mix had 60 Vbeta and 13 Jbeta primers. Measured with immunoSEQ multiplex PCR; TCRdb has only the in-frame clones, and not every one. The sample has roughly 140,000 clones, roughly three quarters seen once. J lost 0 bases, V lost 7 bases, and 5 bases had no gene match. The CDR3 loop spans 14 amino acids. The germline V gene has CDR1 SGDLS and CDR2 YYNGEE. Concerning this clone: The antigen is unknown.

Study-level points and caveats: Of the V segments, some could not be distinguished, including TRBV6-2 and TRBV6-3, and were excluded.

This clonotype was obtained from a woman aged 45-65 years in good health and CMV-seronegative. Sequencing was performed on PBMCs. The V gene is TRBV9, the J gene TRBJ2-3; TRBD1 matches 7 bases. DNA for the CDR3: TGTGCCAGCCCTAGGGGACAGAGCACAGATACGCAGTATTTT. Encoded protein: CASPRGQSTDTQYF.